This entry lists 11 T cell receptor beta chains sequenced from one sample in a study of cytomegalovirus exposure and HLA in healthy donors. The study ran its PCR with 60 Vbeta and 13 Jbeta primers. Sequencing was performed with immunoSEQ multiplex PCR; in TCRdb, only in-frame clones are kept and a portion is missing. The sample yields under 80,000 clones, approximately 72% seen once. Sequenced: PBMCs. These receptors all come from a man between 45 and 60 years old in good health and CMV-seropositive.

This chain uses TRBV28 with TRBJ2-5; 9 positions match TRBD1. J was trimmed by 2 bases and V by 6 bases; bases with no gene match: 7. Germline V gene lookup returns CDR1 MDHEN and CDR2 SYDVKM. The CDR3 length is 15 residues. The CDR3 loop reads CASRVTGGVQETQYF. CDR3 sequence (DNA): TGTGCCAGCAGGGTCACAGGGGGCGTGCAAGAGACCCAGTACTTC.

The chain joins TRBV28 to TRBJ2-7, with 10 bases that match TRBD1. Per the germline V gene, CDR1 is MDHEN and CDR2 is SYDVKM. Trimming cost V 5 bases and J 2 bases; bases outside gene matches: 6. The CDR3 loop spans 15 amino acids. As DNA, the CDR3 is TGTGCCAGCAGTCCTGGACAGGGGGTCCCCTACGAGCAGTACTTC. Translating it yields CASSPGQGVPYEQYF. The variable domain in full, completed from reference TRBV28 and TRBJ2-7, reads DVKVTQSSRYLVKRTGEKVFLECVQDMDHENMFWYRQDPGLGLRLIYFSYDVKMKEKGDIPEGYSVSREKKERFSLILESASTNQTSMYLCASSPGQGVPYEQYFGPGTRLTVT.

The chain couples TRBV13 to TRBJ2-3; 7 bases are a match to TRBD1. This CDR3 spans 16 amino acids. V shed 3 bases and J 3 bases; nucleotides not matched to a gene: 9. CDR1 and CDR2 (germline): PRHDT, FYEKMQ (reference sequence). Written as DNA, the CDR3 is TGTGCCAGCAGCTTCATCAGGGGGAAGAGGACAGATACGCAGTATTTT. This encodes CASSFIRGKRTDTQYF.

The chain combines TRBV5-6 with TRBJ2-2, with 9 positions matching TRBD1. V trimming: 4 bases; J trimming: 8 bases; junction bases outside the gene matches: 9. The CDR3 has 15 amino acids. Germline CDR1 and CDR2: SGHDT and YYEEEE. CDR3 amino acids: CASSGDREVSGELFF. CDR3 DNA sequence: TGTGCCAGCAGCGGGGACAGGGAGGTTTCAGGGGAGCTGTTTTTT.

The chain carries TRBV7-9 and TRBJ1-2; 7 nucleotides agree with TRBD1. Germline V lookup: CDR1 SEHNR, CDR2 FQNEAQ (reference sequence). The CDR3 totals 12 residues. Trimming at V came to 5 bases and at J to 5 bases, leaving 2 bases not matched to a gene. Written as DNA, the CDR3 is TGTGCCAGCAGCGCACAGGGGTATGGCTACACCTTC. This codes for CASSAQGYGYTF.

The V gene is TRBV7-2, the J gene TRBJ2-7; 11 bases are a match to TRBD1. The trim removed 5 bases at V and 3 bases at J, leaving 3 bases unmatched. The CDR3 is made up of 14 amino acids. Germline CDR1 reads SGHTA; CDR2 reads FQGNSA. The CDR3: CASSLGQGVYEQYF. Written as DNA, the CDR3 is TGTGCCAGCAGCCTGGGACAGGGGGTCTACGAGCAGTACTTC.

This clone has only a few counts. The CDR3 DNA reads as TGTGCCAGCAGTTACACTGGACTGTTGAACACTGAAGCTTTCTTT. This translates into CASSYTGLLNTEAFF. The chain links TRBV6-5 to TRBJ1-1; D remains ambiguous. V was pared by 2 bases and J by 0 bases, with 10 bases between. CDR1 is MNHEY, CDR2 SVGAGI, per germline. The CDR3 covers 15 residues.

This clone has only a few counts. Because the CDR3 is missing its conserved closing phenylalanine or tryptophan, this is likely a read error. The chain links TRBV25-1 to TRBJ1-5; D is perhaps TRBD1 (6 bases). From germline, CDR1 is MGHDK and CDR2 SYGVNS. The CDR3 sequence is 14 residues long. Between the trimmed V and J ends, which lost 10 bases and 2 bases, there was a span of 15 bases. Here the CDR3 reads CAKGGRGCNQPQHL. The CDR3 nucleotides are TGTGCCAAGGGGGGGCGAGGTTGCAATCAGCCCCAGCATTTG.

This clone showed up just a few times. A single base separates this from a much larger clone, so it may be a read error. This chain connects TRBV4-1 to TRBJ2-7, with unresolved D. Germline V lookup: CDR1 MGHRA, CDR2 YSYEKL. The CDR3 spans 16 residues. With 1 base removed from V and 0 bases from J, the gap between germline ends came to 13 bases. The CDR3 DNA reads as TGCGCCAGCAGCCAAGCAGCAGGAAAAGGCTCCTACGAGCAGTACTTC. Translating gives CASSQAAGKGSYEQYF.

The gene calls are TRBV10-3 and TRBJ1-4, with 9 nucleotides matching TRBD1. J was trimmed by 1 base and V by 5 bases; bases with no gene match: 5. The CDR3 contains 16 residues. Per the germline V gene, CDR1 is ENHRY and CDR2 is SYGVKD. The CDR3 here is CAISLGTGRTNEKLFF. DNA of the CDR3: TGTGCCATCAGTCTCGGGACAGGGAGAACTAATGAAAAACTGTTTTTT.

With regard to this clone: The sample contains more than one DNA sequence encoding this CDR3. The V call is TRBV28, the J call TRBJ1-4; a weak D match, TRBD1 (5 bases). Trimming shortened V by 3 bases and J by 8 bases, and 13 bases separated the two germline ends. CDR3 length equals 14 residues. The germline gives CDR1 MDHEN, CDR2 SYDVKM. CDR3 protein: CASSLLQGGEKLFF. Here the CDR3 DNA reads TGTGCCAGCAGTTTGTTGCAGGGAGGGGAAAAACTGTTTTTT. Full variable domain (missing parts from reference TRBV28 and TRBJ1-4): DVKVTQSSRYLVKRTGEKVFLECVQDMDHENMFWYRQDPGLGLRLIYFSYDVKMKEKGDIPEGYSVSREKKERFSLILESASTNQTSMYLCASSLLQGGEKLFFGSGTQLSVL.